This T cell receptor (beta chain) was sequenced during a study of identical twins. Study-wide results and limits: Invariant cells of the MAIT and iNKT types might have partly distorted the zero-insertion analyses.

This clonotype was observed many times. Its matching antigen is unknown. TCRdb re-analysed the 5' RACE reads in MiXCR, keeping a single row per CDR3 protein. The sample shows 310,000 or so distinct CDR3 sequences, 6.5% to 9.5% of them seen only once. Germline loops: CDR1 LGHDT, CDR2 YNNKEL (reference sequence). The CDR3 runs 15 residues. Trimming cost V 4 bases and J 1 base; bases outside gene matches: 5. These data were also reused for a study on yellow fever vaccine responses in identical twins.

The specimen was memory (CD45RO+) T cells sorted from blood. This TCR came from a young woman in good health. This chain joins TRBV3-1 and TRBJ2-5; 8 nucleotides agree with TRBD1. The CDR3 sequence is CASSLGGQGQETQYF. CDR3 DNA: TGTGCCAGCAGCCTAGGCGGACAGGGCCAAGAGACCCAGTACTTC.